One TCR beta chain is described in this entry. Its antigen is currently not known. Per-base qualities were not stored, and no clone one base away is much larger. These data originate in a study of blood T cells in healthy people across ages (dated by TCRdb to the mid-2010s). About the investigation overall: In model experiments, roughly one uniquely barcoded TCR beta cDNA molecule per two T cells was captured by template switching. Donors of different ages were randomly distributed across sequencing lanes to avoid experimental bias. Two additional independent replicas of 1 million unique cDNA reads from the same blood draw were analyzed for two donors (one aged 18 to 30 and one aged 80 or older). Four age groups were formed from the donors: young (average about 16 years), middle-aged (approximately 42), aged (about 62) and long-lived (roughly 81). Using deep sequencing normalized with unique cDNA molecular identifiers, the study measured how TCR beta repertoire diversity changes with age. Beyond this particular receptor, the publication reports: Compared with the aged group, the long-lived group had more naive CD4+ T cells, fewer expanded clones and increased TCR diversity, suggesting age selection. As age increased, observed TCR beta diversity per million T cells dropped in a roughly linear way, and a significant reduction was already evident by age approximately 40. The CMV infection status of donors was not known, potentially confounding age-related changes in expanded clonotypes. A strong correlation was found between observed TCR beta diversity and the percentage of naive T cells measured by flow cytometry. Estimates of total diversity from one million sequenced T cells were regarded as lower bounds and underestimates. Because profiling used bulk unsorted PBMCs, naive and antigen-experienced compartments could not be compared conclusively.

The CDR3 starts with the cysteine, ends with the phenylalanine, and has 15 residues. Only CDR3 DNA remains: 45 bases, in frame from the first base. V and J lose 2 bases and 1 base, and a span of 10 bases separates them. CDR1 and CDR2 (MNHEY, SVGEGT) derive from the germline V gene. Systemically healthy Caucasian individuals from Russia, 35 to 50 in total and aged about 6 to 95 years, were included as donors. Each donor gave approximately 9.4 milliliters of peripheral blood, drawn into EDTA-treated Vacutainer tubes. Ficoll-Paque density-gradient centrifugation was used to isolate PBMCs, with at least 6.5 million obtained per sample. Total RNA, at least 6 micrograms per sample, was extracted from PBMCs with Trizol reagent. For every donor, an aliquot of PBMCs went through flow cytometry to measure the percentages of naive CD45RAhigh/CD27high T cells. Library preparation employed 5' RACE. TCRdb shows the sequencer as Illumina HiSeq 2500. The second PCR ran for roughly 7 to 12 cycles and used a J-beta primer mix along with a sample-barcoded 5' primer. A template-switch 5' adaptor carrying 12 random nucleotides introduced a unique molecular identifier onto each TCR beta cDNA molecule. At least 2.5 million CDR3-containing paired-end reads were obtained from each sample. The Mint cDNA synthesis kit, primed by a TRBC-specific oligonucleotide, was used to synthesize first-strand cDNA from all RNA. After uracil-DNA glycosylase treatment, a first 18-cycle PCR used universal primers M1SS and BC2_uni_R on all cDNA. Regarding the original processing steps: For normalization, 1 million high-quality reads, each with a distinct molecular identifier, were randomly selected from each sample. Reads sharing molecular identifiers were discarded rather than binned into consensus sequences. MiTCR, run with a Q25 quality threshold and the strictest error-elimination algorithm, handled CDR3 identification, clonotype clustering and error correction. A nonparametric unseen species model with Euler transformation was used to estimate a lower bound on total TCR beta diversity. The public reads were reprocessed in TCRdb via fastp at Q25 and MiXCR, keeping in-frame beta chains. Rows are combined by CDR3 protein, so each entry shows the most common genes and DNA. These V and J calls rely on TCRdb rather than the paper's analysis. In all, the sample holds about 1.6 million distinct CDR3 sequences, and roughly 30% of those were seen once. The ten largest clones add up to 10% to 12% of the sample.

This receptor chain uses TRBV6-2 or TRBV6-3 and TRBJ2-3; the D gene cannot be named for sure. This TCR was recovered from a woman aged 30 to 39 in good health. Sequencing input: blood. The DNA sequence is given as TGTGCCAGCAGTTACATTAGACCGGGCACAGATACGCAGTATTTT. This gives the protein CASSYIRPGTDTQYF.